The source of this TCR beta chain is a study of OX40 agonist ivuxolimab in advanced cancers. Study-level findings and limits: Antigens targeted by the expanded peripheral T cells were not determined.

V gave up 2 bases and J gave up 7 bases; unmatched junction bases: 8. The CDR3 consists of 15 residues. Germline V gives CDR1 LNHDA, CDR2 SQIVND (reference sequence). Data came from immunoSEQ multiplex PCR; TCRdb stores just in-frame clones and leaves some out. The data hold over 85,000 clones, with about nine tenths observed a single time. On this clone itself: The antigen remains undetermined.

This sequence was found in an adult with an advanced solid tumor such as melanoma, head and neck, liver or kidney cancer. The genes are TRBV19 and TRBJ1-1; 9 bases align to TRBD1. This sample comprised CD4+ or CD8+ T cells sorted from blood, obtained in a trial of the OX40 agonist ivuxolimab. CDR3 in DNA: TGTGCCAGTAGTATAACAGGGACAGGGCCCGGTGAAGCTTTCTTT. Its translation: CASSITGTGPGEAFF. The variable domain in full, with the rest retrieved from reference TRBV19 and TRBJ1-1, is DGGITQSPKYLFRKEGQNVTLSCEQNLNHDAMYWYRQDPGQGLRLIYYSQIVNDFQKGDIAEGYSVSREKKESFPLTVTSAQKNPTAFYLCASSITGTGPGEAFFGQGTRLTVV.